The source of this T cell receptor beta chain is a study of tumor-infiltrating lymphocytes in localized non-small cell lung cancer. Here immunoSEQ multiplex PCR was the method, and the copy in TCRdb shows in-frame clones only, minus some. This sample carries tens of thousands of clones, approximately 59% of them seen once, and the ten largest clones take under 6%. The CDR3 consists of 16 residues. V lost 0 bases to trimming and J lost 2 bases; unmatched junction nucleotides: 4. Germline V gene data show CDR1 as LGHNA and CDR2 as YNFKEQ. The TCR originated in a human donor with non-small cell lung cancer. Sample: lung tumor tissue. This sequence joins TRBV4-2 and TRBJ2-1, with 7 bases that match TRBD2. In nucleotides, the CDR3 is TGTGCCAGCAGCCAAGAATCGGGAGGCCCCTACAATGAGCAGTTCTTC. Translated, it gives CASSQESGGPYNEQFF.